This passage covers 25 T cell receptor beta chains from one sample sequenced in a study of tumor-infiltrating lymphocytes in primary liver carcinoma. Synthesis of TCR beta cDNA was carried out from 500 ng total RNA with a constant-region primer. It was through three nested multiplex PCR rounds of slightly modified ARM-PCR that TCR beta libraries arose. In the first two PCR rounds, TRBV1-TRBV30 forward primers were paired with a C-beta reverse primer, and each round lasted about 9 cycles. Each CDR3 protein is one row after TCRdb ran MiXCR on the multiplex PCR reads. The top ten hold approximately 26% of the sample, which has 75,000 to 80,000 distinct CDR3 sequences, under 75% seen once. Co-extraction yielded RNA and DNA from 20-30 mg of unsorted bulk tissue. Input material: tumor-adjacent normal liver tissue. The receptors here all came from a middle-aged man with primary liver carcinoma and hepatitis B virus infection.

The CDR3 loop is CASSPLTGTSGNTIYF. Here the CDR3 DNA reads TGTGCCAGTAGCCCACTTACAGGAACCTCTGGAAACACCATATATTTT. The chain is built from TRBV7-4 and TRBJ1-3; tentative D call: TRBD1 (5 bases). Germline V lookup: CDR1 SGHVT, CDR2 SQSDAQ. The CDR3 runs to 16 residues. V lost 9 bases and J 0 bases, leaving 18 bases between the germline ends.

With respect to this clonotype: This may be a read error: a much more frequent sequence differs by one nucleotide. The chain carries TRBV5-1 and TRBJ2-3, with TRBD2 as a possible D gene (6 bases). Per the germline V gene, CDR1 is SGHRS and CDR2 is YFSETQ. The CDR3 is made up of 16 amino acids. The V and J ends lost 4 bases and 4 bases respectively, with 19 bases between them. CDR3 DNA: TGCGCCAGCAGCCGGGTGGGGGAGGAGGCGTCAGATACGCAGTATTTT. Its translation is CASSRVGEEASDTQYF.

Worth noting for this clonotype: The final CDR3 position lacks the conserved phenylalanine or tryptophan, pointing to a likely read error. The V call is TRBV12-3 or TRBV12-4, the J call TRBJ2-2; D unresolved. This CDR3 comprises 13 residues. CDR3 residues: CASKQYNTGELFL. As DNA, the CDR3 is TGTGCCAGCAAACAGTATAACACTGGGGAGCTGTTTCTT.

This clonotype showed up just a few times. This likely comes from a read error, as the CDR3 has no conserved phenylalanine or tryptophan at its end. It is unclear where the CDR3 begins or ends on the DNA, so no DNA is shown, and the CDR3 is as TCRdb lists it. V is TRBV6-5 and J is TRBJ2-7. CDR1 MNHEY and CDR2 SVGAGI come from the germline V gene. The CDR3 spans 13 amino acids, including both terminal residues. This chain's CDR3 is CASNYAELGERYL.

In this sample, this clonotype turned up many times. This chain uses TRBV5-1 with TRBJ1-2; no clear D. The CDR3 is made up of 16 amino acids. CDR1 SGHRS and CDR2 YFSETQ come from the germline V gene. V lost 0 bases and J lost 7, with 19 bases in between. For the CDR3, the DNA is TGCGCCAGCAGCTTGGGTCTTATTGGAACAACTGGTGGCTACACCTTC. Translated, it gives CASSLGLIGTTGGYTF.

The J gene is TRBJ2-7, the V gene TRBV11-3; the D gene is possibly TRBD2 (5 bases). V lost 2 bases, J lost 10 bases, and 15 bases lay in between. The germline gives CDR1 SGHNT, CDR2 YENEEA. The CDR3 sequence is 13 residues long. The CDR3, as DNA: TGTGCCAGCAGCTTAACACCCAGCGGCAAACAGTACTTC. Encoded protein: CASSLTPSGKQYF.

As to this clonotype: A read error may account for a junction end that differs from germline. The CDR3 coding sequence is TGTGTCAGCAGCTTAAACCAGGGGAACTACAATGAGCAGTTCTTC. It codes for CVSSLNQGNYNEQFF. The chain links TRBV11-2 to TRBJ2-1; possible D gene TRBD1, 6 bases. The length of the CDR3 is 15 residues. Germline CDR1 SGHAT, CDR2 FQNNGV.

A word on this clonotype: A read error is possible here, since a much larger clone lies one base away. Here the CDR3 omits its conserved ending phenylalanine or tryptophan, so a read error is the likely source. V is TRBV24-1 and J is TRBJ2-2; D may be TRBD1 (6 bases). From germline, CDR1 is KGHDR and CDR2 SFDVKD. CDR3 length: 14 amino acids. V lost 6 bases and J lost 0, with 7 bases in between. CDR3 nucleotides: TGTGCCACCAGTCGACAGGCGAACACCGGGGAGCTGTTTGTT. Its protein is CATSRQANTGELFV.

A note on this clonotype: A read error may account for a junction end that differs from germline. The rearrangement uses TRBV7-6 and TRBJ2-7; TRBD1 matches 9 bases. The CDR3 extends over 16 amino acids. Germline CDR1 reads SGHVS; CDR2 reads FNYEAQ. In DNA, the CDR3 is TGTGTCAGCAGCTTATTGACCGGGACAGGGTCCTACGAGCAGTACTTC. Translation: CVSSLLTGTGSYEQYF. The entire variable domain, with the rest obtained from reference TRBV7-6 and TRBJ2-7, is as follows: GAGVSQSPRYKVTKRGQDVALRCDPISGHVSLYWYRQALGQGPEFLTYFNYEAQQDKSGLPNDRFSAERPEGSISTLTIQRTEQRDSAMYRCVSSLLTGTGSYEQYFGPGTRLTVT.

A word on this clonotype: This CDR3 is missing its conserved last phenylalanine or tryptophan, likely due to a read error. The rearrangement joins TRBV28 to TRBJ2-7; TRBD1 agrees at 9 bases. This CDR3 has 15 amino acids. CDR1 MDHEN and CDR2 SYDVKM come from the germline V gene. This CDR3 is CASCLGGQGSSEQYL. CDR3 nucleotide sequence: TGTGCCAGCTGTTTGGGGGGACAGGGCTCCTCCGAGCAGTACCTC.

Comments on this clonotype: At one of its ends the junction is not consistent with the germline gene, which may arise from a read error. CDR3 nucleotide sequence: TGTGCCAGTAGTATGACCCCGGGGGGGTTTCAGCCCCGGCATTTT. Its protein is CASSMTPGGFQPRHF. The chain uses TRBV19 and TRBJ1-5; TRBD1 might be the D (5 bases). CDR1 LNHDA and CDR2 SQIVND come from the germline V gene (reference sequence). The length of the CDR3 is 15 residues. Based on the CDR3 plus reference TRBV19 and TRBJ1-5, the full variable domain is DGGITQSPKYLFRKEGQNVTLSCEQNLNHDAMYWYRQDPGQGLRLIYYSQIVNDFQKGDIAEGYSVSREKKESFPLTVTSAQKNPTAFYLCASSMTPGGFQPRHFGDGTRLSIL.

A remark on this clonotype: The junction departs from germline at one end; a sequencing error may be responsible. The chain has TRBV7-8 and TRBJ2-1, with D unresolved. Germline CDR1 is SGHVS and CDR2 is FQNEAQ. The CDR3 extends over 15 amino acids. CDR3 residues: CVSRLVDFSYNEQFF. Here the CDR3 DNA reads TGTGTCAGCAGATTAGTGGATTTCTCTTACAATGAGCAGTTCTTC. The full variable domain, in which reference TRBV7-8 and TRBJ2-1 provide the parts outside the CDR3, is GAGVSQSPRYKVAKRGQDVALRCDPISGHVSLFWYQQALGQGPEFLTYFQNEAQLDKSGLPSDRFFAERPEGSVSTLKIQRTQQEDSAVYLCVSRLVDFSYNEQFFGPGTRLTVL.

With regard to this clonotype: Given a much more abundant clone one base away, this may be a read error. CDR3 coding DNA: TGCAGCGTTGGTCCAGAGTGGGGTATGGTCGCTGAAGCTTTCTTT. It codes for CSVGPEWGMVAEAFF. The chain uses TRBV29-1 and TRBJ1-1; no definite D call. With 4 bases removed from V and 6 bases from J, the gap between germline ends came to 21 bases. Germline CDR1 is SQVTM and CDR2 is ANQGSEA. The CDR3 loop spans 15 amino acids.

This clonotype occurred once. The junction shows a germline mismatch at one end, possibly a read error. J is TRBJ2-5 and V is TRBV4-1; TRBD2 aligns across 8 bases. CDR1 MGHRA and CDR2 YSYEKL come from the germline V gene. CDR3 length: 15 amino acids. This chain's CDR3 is CASRQDQSTSGTQYF. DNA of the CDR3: TGCGCCAGCAGACAAGATCAGTCCACTAGCGGGACCCAGTACTTC.

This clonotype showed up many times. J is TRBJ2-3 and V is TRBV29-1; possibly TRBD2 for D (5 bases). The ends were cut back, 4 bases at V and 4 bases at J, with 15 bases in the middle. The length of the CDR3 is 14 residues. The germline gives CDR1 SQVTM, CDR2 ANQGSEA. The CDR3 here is CSVGSVRAADTQYF. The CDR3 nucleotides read TGCAGCGTTGGATCCGTGAGGGCGGCAGATACGCAGTATTTT.

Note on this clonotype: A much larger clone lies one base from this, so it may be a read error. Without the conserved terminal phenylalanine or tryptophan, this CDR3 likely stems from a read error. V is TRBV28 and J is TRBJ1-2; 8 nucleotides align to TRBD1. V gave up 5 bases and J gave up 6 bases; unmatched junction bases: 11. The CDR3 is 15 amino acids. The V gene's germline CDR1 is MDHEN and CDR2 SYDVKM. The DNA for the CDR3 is TGTGCCAGCAGTAGACATGGACAGGGAAGGGATGGCTACACCTTA. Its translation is CASSRHGQGRDGYTL.

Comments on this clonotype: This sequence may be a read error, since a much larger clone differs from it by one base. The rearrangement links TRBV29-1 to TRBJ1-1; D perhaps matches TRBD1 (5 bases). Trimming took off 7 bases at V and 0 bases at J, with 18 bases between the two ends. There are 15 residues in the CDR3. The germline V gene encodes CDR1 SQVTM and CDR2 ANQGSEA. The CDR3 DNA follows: TGCAGCGCTGGTAGGGGCTGGGGGATGAACACTGAAGCTTTCTTT. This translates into CSAGRGWGMNTEAFF.

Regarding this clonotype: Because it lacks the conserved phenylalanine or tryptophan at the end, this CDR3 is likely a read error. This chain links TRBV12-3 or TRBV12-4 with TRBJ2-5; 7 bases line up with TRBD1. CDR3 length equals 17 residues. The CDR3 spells CAGSLGNLGTEQETQYI. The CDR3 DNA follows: TGTGCCGGCAGTTTGGGCAACCTAGGGACAGAGCAAGAGACCCAGTACATC.

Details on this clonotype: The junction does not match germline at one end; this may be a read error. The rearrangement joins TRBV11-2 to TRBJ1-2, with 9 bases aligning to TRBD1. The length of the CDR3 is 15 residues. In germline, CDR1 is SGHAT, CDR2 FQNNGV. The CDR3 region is CACRYTGGSSPGYTF. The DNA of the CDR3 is TGTGCCTGCAGGTATACAGGGGGCTCCTCCCCTGGCTACACTTTC.

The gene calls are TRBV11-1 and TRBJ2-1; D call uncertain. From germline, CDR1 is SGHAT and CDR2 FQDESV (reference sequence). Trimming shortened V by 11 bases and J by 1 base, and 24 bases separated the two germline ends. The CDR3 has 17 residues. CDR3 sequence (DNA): TGTGCCGGCATCATCGGGCCCGGGTTACATTCCTACAATGAGCAGTTCTTC. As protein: CAGIIGPGLHSYNEQFF.

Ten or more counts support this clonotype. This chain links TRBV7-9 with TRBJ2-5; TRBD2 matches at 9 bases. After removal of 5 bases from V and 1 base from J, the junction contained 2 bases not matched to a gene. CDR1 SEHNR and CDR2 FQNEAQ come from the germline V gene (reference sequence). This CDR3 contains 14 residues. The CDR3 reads CASSKGLAQETQYF. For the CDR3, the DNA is TGTGCCAGCAGCAAGGGACTAGCCCAAGAGACCCAGTACTTC. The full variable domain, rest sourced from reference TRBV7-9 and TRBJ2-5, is DTGVSQNPRHKITKRGQNVTFRCDPISEHNRLYWYRQTLGQGPEFLTYFQNEAQLEKSRLLSDRFSAERPKGSFSTLEIQRTEQGDSAMYLCASSKGLAQETQYFGPGTRLLVL.

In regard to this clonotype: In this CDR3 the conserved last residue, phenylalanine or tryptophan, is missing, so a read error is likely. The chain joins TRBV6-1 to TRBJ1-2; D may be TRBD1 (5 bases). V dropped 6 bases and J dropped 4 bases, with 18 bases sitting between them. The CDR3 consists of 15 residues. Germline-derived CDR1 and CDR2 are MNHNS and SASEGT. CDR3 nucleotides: TGTGCCAGCAGCGCCCCGGGACCGAGTGTCTATGGCTACACCGTC. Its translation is CASSAPGPSVYGYTV.

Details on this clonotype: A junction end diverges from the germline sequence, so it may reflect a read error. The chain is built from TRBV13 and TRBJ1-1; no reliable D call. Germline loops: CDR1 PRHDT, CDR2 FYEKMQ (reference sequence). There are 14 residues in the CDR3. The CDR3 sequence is CASSLGRKGTGAFF. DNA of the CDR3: TGTGCCAGCAGCCTAGGGAGGAAGGGTACTGGAGCTTTCTTT.

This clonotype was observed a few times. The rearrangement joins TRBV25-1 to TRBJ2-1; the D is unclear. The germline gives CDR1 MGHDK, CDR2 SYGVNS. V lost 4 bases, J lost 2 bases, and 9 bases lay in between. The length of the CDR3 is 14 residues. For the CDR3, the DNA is TGTGCCAGCAGTGGTACCCCCCCCTACAATGAGCAGTTCTTC. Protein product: CASSGTPPYNEQFF.

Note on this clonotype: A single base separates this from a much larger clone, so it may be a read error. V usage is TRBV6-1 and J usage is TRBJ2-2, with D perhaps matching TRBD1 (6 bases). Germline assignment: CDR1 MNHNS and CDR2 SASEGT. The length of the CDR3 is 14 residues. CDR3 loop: CASNPRGTIEEQFF. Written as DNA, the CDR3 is TGTGCCAGCAACCCCCGAGGGACAATAGAGGAGCAGTTTTTT.